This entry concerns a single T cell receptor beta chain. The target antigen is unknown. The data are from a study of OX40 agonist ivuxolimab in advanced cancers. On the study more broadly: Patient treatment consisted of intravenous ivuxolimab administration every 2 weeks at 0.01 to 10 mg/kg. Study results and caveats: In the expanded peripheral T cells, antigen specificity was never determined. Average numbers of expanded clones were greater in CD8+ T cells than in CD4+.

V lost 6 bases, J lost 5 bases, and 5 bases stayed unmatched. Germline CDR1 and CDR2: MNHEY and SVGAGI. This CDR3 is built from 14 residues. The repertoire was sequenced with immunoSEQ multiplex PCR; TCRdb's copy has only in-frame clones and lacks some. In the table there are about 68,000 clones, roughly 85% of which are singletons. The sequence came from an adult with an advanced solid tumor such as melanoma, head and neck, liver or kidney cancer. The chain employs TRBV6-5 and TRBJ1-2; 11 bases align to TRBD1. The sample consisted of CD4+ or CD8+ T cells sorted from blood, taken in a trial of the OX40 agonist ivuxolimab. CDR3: CASSRTGGEYGYTF. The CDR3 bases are TGTGCCAGCAGCCGGACAGGGGGCGAGTATGGCTACACCTTC.